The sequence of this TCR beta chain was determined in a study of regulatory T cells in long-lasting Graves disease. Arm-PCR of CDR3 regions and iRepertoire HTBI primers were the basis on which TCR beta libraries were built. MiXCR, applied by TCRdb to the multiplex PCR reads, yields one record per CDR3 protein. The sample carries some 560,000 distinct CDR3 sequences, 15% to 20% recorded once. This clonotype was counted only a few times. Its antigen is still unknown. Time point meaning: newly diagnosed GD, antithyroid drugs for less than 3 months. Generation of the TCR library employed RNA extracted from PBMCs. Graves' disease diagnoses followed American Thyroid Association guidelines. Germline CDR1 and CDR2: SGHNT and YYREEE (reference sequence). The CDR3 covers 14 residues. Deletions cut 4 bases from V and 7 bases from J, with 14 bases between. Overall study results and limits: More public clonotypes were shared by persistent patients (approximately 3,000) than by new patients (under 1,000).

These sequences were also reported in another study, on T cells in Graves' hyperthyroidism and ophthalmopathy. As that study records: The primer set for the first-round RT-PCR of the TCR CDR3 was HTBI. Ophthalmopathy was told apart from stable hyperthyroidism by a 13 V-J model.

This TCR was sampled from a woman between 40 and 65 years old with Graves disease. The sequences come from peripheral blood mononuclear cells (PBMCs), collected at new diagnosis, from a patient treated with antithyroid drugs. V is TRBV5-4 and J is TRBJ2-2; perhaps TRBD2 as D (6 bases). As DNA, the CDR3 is TGTGCCAGCAGCCCAAGGTGGGGGGACGGGGAGCTGTTTTTT. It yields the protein CASSPRWGDGELFF. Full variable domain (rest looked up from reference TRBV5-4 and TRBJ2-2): ETGVTQSPTHLIKTRGQQVTLRCSSQSGHNTVSWYQQALGQGPQFIFQYYREEENGRGNFPPRFSGLQFPNYSSELNVNALELDDSALYLCASSPRWGDGELFFGEGSRLTVL.